Listed below are T cell receptor beta chains from one sample, sequenced in a study of cytomegalovirus exposure and HLA in healthy donors. Generated by immunoSEQ multiplex PCR, the TCRdb table keeps only in-frame clones and is missing some. This sample has around 120,000 clones, with around 80% found just once. Source material: PBMCs. The receptors stem from a middle-aged woman in good health and CMV-seronegative. CDR3s include the opening cysteine and the closing phenylalanine or tryptophan. The order of the fields is J gene, V gene, D gene, clone size, CDR3 DNA, CDR3 protein. D genes are given only for firm matches. Clone size is not always given. Where it is, it says once, few, many or a class for expanded clones.

J: TRBJ2-2; V: TRBV7-3; D: TRBD2; size: NA; DNA: TGTGCCAGCAGCCCCGGACTAGCGGGGGCCGGGGAGCTGTTTTTT; CDR3: CASSPGLAGAGELFF
J: TRBJ2-5; V: TRBV9; D: TRBD1; size: once; DNA: TGTGCCAGCAGCGCCCAATACAGGGGGCCCCAAGAGACCCAGTACTTC; CDR3: CASSAQYRGPQETQYF
J: TRBJ2-1; V: TRBV7-2; D: NA; size: NA; DNA: TGTGCCAGCAGCCCCCCCACGGGGGGCGGTCACAATGAGCAGTTCTTC; CDR3: CASSPPTGGGHNEQFF
J: TRBJ1-5; V: TRBV27; D: NA; size: NA; DNA: TGTGCCAGCAGCCGACGGGGGCAGCCCCAGCATTTT; CDR3: CASSRRGQPQHF
J: TRBJ1-1; V: TRBV29-1; D: TRBD1; size: NA; DNA: TGCAGCGCCGGGGGACAGAGCAACACTGAAGCTTTCTTT; CDR3: CSAGGQSNTEAFF
J: TRBJ1-5; V: TRBV28; D: NA; size: NA; DNA: TGTGCCAGCAGTCCCCACCTAGGGAGTGATCAGCCCCAGCATTTT; CDR3: CASSPHLGSDQPQHF
J: TRBJ1-2; V: TRBV9; D: TRBD1; size: few; DNA: TGTGCCAGCAGCGCCATTCCCTCCTCGGGACAGACTAACTATGGCTACACCTTC; CDR3: CASSAIPSSGQTNYGYTF
J: TRBJ2-7; V: TRBV6-6; D: TRBD2; size: NA; DNA: TGTGCCAGCAGTTCTAGCGGGGGACCATACGAGCAGTACTTC; CDR3: CASSSSGGPYEQYF
J: TRBJ1-5; V: TRBV19; D: TRBD1; size: NA; DNA: TGTGCCAGCGGACAGGGTACTCAGCCCCAGCATTTT; CDR3: CASGQGTQPQHF
J: TRBJ2-7; V: TRBV4-1; D: NA; size: NA; DNA: TGCGCCAGCAGCCAAGATAAAGGACAGAGTTACTACGAGCAGTACTTC; CDR3: CASSQDKGQSYYEQYF
J: TRBJ1-1; V: TRBV7-8; D: NA; size: NA; DNA: TGTGCCAGCAGCTGGGGCCTAGGGACTGAAGCTTTCTTT; CDR3: CASSWGLGTEAFF
J: TRBJ1-5; V: TRBV7-2; D: NA; size: few; DNA: TGTGCCAGCAGCTTAGAGCCGGATCAGCCCCAGCATTTT; CDR3: CASSLEPDQPQHF
J: TRBJ1-2; V: TRBV5-8; D: NA; size: NA; DNA: TGTGCCAGCAGTCCCCGGGGGTCCTATGGCTACACCTTC; CDR3: CASSPRGSYGYTF
J: TRBJ1-2; V: TRBV20-1; D: TRBD1; size: NA; DNA: TGCAGTGCAAGACAGGGGAACGGCTACACCTTC; CDR3: CSARQGNGYTF
J: TRBJ2-3; V: TRBV7-9; D: NA; size: NA; DNA: TGTGCCAGCAGCTCTACCTTCTATGGAGATACGCAGTATTTT; CDR3: CASSSTFYGDTQYF
J: TRBJ2-7; V: TRBV5-6; D: TRBD2; size: NA; DNA: TGTGCCAGCAGCCCCTGGCGGAGGGAGGGCGAGCAGTACTTC; CDR3: CASSPWRREGEQYF
J: TRBJ2-1; V: TRBV5-4; D: TRBD2; size: NA; DNA: TGTGCCAGCAGCGACCGACTAGCGGGAGACAATGAGCAGTTCTTC; CDR3: CASSDRLAGDNEQFF
J: TRBJ1-1; V: TRBV5-1; D: NA; size: NA; DNA: TGCGCCAGCAGCTTCGGACGGGAGAACACTGAAGCTTTCTTT; CDR3: CASSFGRENTEAFF
J: TRBJ1-1; V: TRBV12-5; D: TRBD1; size: NA; DNA: TGTGCTAGTGGCAACACAAAACAGGGGATGAACACTGAAGCTTTCTTT; CDR3: CASGNTKQGMNTEAFF
J: TRBJ2-7; V: TRBV6-5; D: NA; size: NA; DNA: TGTGCCAGCAGATCCGACAGAGCCAAAAACTACGAGCAGTACTTC; CDR3: CASRSDRAKNYEQYF
J: TRBJ1-2; V: TRBV7-8; D: NA; size: NA; DNA: TGTGCCAGCAGCTTAGTAGGGGAAACCTCGTGGGGTGGCTACACCTTC; CDR3: CASSLVGETSWGGYTF
J: TRBJ2-3; V: TRBV5-6; D: NA; size: many; DNA: TGTGCCAGCAGCTTGGGGGAGACACACAGAGATACGCAGTATTTT; CDR3: CASSLGETHRDTQYF
J: TRBJ1-6; V: TRBV6-5; D: NA; size: NA; DNA: TGTGCCAGCAGTTACTCGCCAGGGAAGGGTGCGCCCCTCCACTTT; CDR3: CASSYSPGKGAPLHF
J: TRBJ2-7; V: TRBV4-2; D: NA; size: many; DNA: TGTGCCAGCAGCCAAGACCGGGACACCCACTCCTACGAGCAGTACTTC; CDR3: CASSQDRDTHSYEQYF